This T cell receptor (beta chain) is drawn from a study of blood T cell repertoires in COVID-19. Assay: immunoSEQ multiplex PCR; the TCRdb copy retains only in-frame clones and omits some. The sample shows 140,000 to 150,000 clones, roughly 89% of them seen only once. Trimming removed 4 bases from V and 9 bases from J, with 19 bases in between. Germline V gene lookup returns CDR1 SGHDT and CDR2 YYEEEE. The CDR3 spans 14 residues. The rearrangement joins TRBV5-6 to TRBJ1-1; a weak D match, TRBD1 (6 bases). The sequence derives from a man aged 45 to 65 who had recovered from COVID-19. Sequenced input: PBMCs or T cells enriched from blood (not recorded which). The CDR3 DNA is TGTGCCAGCAGCAACCTTGTGGGGAGGGGGAAAGCTTTCTTT. It encodes CASSNLVGRGKAFF. Full variable domain (rest looked up from reference TRBV5-6 and TRBJ1-1): DAGVTQSPTHLIKTRGQQVTLRCSPKSGHDTVSWYQQALGQGPQFIFQYYEEEERQRGNFPDRFSGHQFPNYSSELNVNALLLGDSALYLCASSNLVGRGKAFFGQGTRLTVV.